This paragraph covers one T cell receptor beta chain sequence. As yet, its antigen is unknown. The data were taken from a study of PD-L1 blockade in urothelial cancer. Study context: Blood analysis was done at 3 weeks (second dose) and 6 weeks after treatment began. Whole-study results and caveats: Larger 3-week expansion of tumor-associated blood clones was seen in durable-benefit patients. Below-median TCR clonality that was measured in pretreatment blood predicted better survival.

Germline V gene lookup returns CDR1 PRHDT and CDR2 FYEKMQ (reference sequence). J was trimmed by 5 bases and V by 1 base; bases with no gene match: 3. This CDR3 comprises 14 residues. Specified time point: pretreatment peripheral blood. Patient disease was locally advanced or metastatic urothelial carcinoma. Data came from immunoSEQ multiplex PCR; TCRdb stores just in-frame clones and leaves some out. The sample yields roughly 63,000 clones, roughly 79% seen once. Sequenced here: PBMCs, sampled around atezolizumab (anti-PD-L1) treatment. The clonotype was recovered from a man between 65 and 79 years old with urothelial cancer. This chain joins TRBV13 and TRBJ2-3, with 7 bases aligning to TRBD1. CDR3 nucleotide sequence: TGTGCCAGCAGCTTAGTAGGGGGCAGAGATACGCAGTATTTT. It is translated as CASSLVGGRDTQYF.